These 26 T cell receptor beta chains originate from one sample sequenced in a study of human T cells and chemical hapten exposure. MiXCR, run by TCRdb on the RACE reads, gives a single entry per CDR3 protein. The sample carries roughly 200,000 distinct CDR3 sequences, roughly a quarter recorded once. Time point denoted: patch test 3, about 24 weeks after DPC sensitization. Treatment defined: therapeutic diphenylcyclopropenone sensitization with weekly scalp DPC. The specimen comprised whole blood, sampled in connection with sensitization to the hapten diphenylcyclopropenone (DPC). These receptors all stem from a woman aged 40 to 50 with alopecia areata. Some clones in this sample may be carry-over from other donors' samples.

This sequence joins TRBV20-1 and TRBJ1-3; D gene unclear. Germline V gene sequence: CDR1 DFQATT, CDR2 SNEGSKA (reference sequence). Trimming stripped 4 bases from V and 1 base from J, with 14 bases between. CDR3 length: 15 amino acids. The DNA of the CDR3 is TGCAGTGCTACCCGGCGGGGATGGTCTGGAAACACCATATATTTT. This gives the protein CSATRRGWSGNTIYF.

This clonotype was detected only a few times. This sequence joins TRBV27 and TRBJ2-7, with TRBD1 identical over 8 bases. V lost 6 bases to trimming and J lost 5 bases; unmatched junction nucleotides: 3. Germline V lookup: CDR1 MNHEY, CDR2 SMNVEV (reference sequence). This CDR3 is built from 12 residues. Here the CDR3 reads CASRDRGHEQYF. In nucleotides, the CDR3 is TGTGCCAGCAGAGACAGGGGCCACGAGCAGTACTTC.

J is TRBJ1-1 and V is TRBV20-1; no clear D gene. V shed 5 bases and J shed 4 bases, with 17 bases lying between them. This CDR3 spans 14 amino acids. Germline assignment: CDR1 DFQATT and CDR2 SNEGSKA (reference sequence). For the CDR3, the DNA is TGCAGTGCTCGAGTATCTGGTTTCGGCACTGAAGCTTTCTTT. Protein: CSARVSGFGTEAFF.

This chain connects TRBV27 to TRBJ2-4; D unclear. The germline V and J ends were trimmed by 4 bases and 7 bases, with 20 bases remaining between them. Germline V gives CDR1 MNHEY, CDR2 SMNVEV (reference sequence). The CDR3 extends over 16 amino acids. The chain's CDR3 is CASSSSLDGSTNIQYF. CDR3 nucleotides: TGTGCCAGCAGTTCAAGTCTCGATGGGTCGACGAACATTCAGTACTTC.

The chain recombines TRBV4-2 with TRBJ1-4, with 7 bases fitting TRBD1. The germline V gene encodes CDR1 LGHNA and CDR2 YNFKEQ. CDR3 length: 14 residues. J lost 8 bases, V lost 5 bases, and 8 bases had no gene match. CDR3 residues: CASSAQGLGEKLFF. The CDR3 nucleotides read TGTGCCAGCAGCGCACAGGGGCTCGGCGAAAAACTGTTTTTT.

This clonotype was observed a single time. V and J are TRBV2 and TRBJ1-1, with D perhaps TRBD1 (5 bases). Trimming pared 8 bases from V and 0 bases from J, leaving 19 bases between. The CDR3 has 16 residues. Germline CDR1 is SNHLY and CDR2 is FYNNEI. CDR3: CASPGPPDSMNTEAFF. Written as DNA, the CDR3 is TGTGCCAGCCCGGGGCCCCCGGATTCGATGAACACTGAAGCTTTCTTT.

This clonotype turned up a few times. The chain joins TRBV5-5 to TRBJ2-7; perhaps TRBD1 as D (6 bases). Germline V gene lookup returns CDR1 SGHKS and CDR2 YYEKEE (reference sequence). V shed 4 bases and J shed 2 bases, with 16 bases lying between them. The CDR3 runs to 15 residues. The CDR3 loop is CASSKADSYTYEQYF. The CDR3 DNA follows: TGTGCCAGCAGCAAAGCGGACAGTTACACCTACGAGCAGTACTTC.

This sequence joins TRBV29-1 and TRBJ2-1; the D gene is possibly TRBD1 (5 bases). V gave up 5 bases and J gave up 0 bases, with 14 bases separating them. In germline, CDR1 is SQVTM, CDR2 ANQGSEA. The CDR3 consists of 15 residues. CDR3 sequence reads: CSVLGHESSYNEQFF. DNA for the CDR3: TGCAGCGTTTTGGGGCATGAGAGCTCCTACAATGAGCAGTTCTTC.

V gene TRBV20-1 combines with J gene TRBJ1-1; D call uncertain. The germline V gene has CDR1 DFQATT and CDR2 SNEGSKA (reference sequence). Between the trimmed V and J ends, which lost 5 bases and 0 bases, there was a span of 10 bases. This CDR3 comprises 13 residues. CDR3 bases: TGCAGTGCTCGCGACACCATGAACACTGAAGCTTTCTTT. Translated: CSARDTMNTEAFF.

This clonotype showed up many times. The chain carries TRBV29-1 and TRBJ1-1, with 8 nucleotides matching TRBD1. J lost 4 bases, V lost 6 bases, and 4 bases had no gene match. The CDR3 consists of 12 residues. Germline lookup yields CDR1 SQVTM and CDR2 ANQGSEA. CDR3 amino acids: CSVVTGGTEAFF. The CDR3 DNA reads as TGCAGCGTCGTTACAGGGGGCACTGAAGCTTTCTTT.

This clonotype showed up just a few times. This chain connects TRBV20-1 to TRBJ1-2, with unresolved D. CDR3 length: 13 amino acids. Trimming took off 5 bases at V and 2 bases at J, with 12 bases between the two ends. The germline CDR1 and CDR2 sequences are DFQATT and SNEGSKA (reference sequence). The CDR3 sequence is CSAGNRENYGYTF. CDR3 DNA: TGCAGTGCTGGCAATAGGGAGAACTATGGCTACACCTTC.

This chain joins TRBV12-3 or TRBV12-4 and TRBJ1-1, with D possibly matching TRBD1 (5 bases). V was cut by 9 bases and J by 8 bases, with 19 bases left in between. This CDR3 has 13 residues. CDR3 bases: TGTGCCAGTATGGGGCGGCCCGGGGGGGAAGCTTTCTTT. Amino acid sequence: CASMGRPGGEAFF.

Ten or more counts support this clonotype. The chain combines TRBV29-1 with TRBJ2-3; 13 nucleotides align to TRBD2. Germline CDR1 SQVTM, CDR2 ANQGSEA. V was clipped by 6 bases and J by 6 bases; unmatched bases: 24. The CDR3 consists of 20 residues. Here the CDR3 DNA reads TGCAGCGTAGCACTGCGGACAGGCCTCCGGACTAGCGGGAGTGTCGATACGCAGTATTTT. It encodes CSVALRTGLRTSGSVDTQYF.

In its sample, this clonotype was seen many times. The rearrangement links TRBV4-3 to TRBJ2-5; D is perhaps TRBD2 (5 bases). Germline-derived CDR1 and CDR2 are LGHNA and YSLEER. CDR3 length: 15 residues. Trimming stripped 1 base from V and 5 bases from J, with 14 bases between. The CDR3 loop is CASSQVVGGRETQYF. In DNA form, the CDR3 reads TGCGCCAGCAGCCAAGTGGTTGGCGGGCGGGAGACCCAGTACTTC.

The chain couples TRBV7-2 to TRBJ2-3; 9 bases agree with TRBD1. With V trimmed by 5 bases and J by 4 bases, 7 bases remained unmatched. Germline V CDR1 and CDR2: SGHTA, FQGNSA. CDR3 length equals 15 residues. CDR3 in amino acids: CASSQGQGEADTQYF. DNA of the CDR3: TGTGCCAGCAGCCAGGGACAGGGCGAGGCAGATACGCAGTATTTT.

J is TRBJ2-3 and V is TRBV19; the match to TRBD2 covers 9 bases. Germline CDR1 LNHDA, CDR2 SQIVND (reference sequence). This CDR3 comprises 16 residues. Germline trimming cut 5 bases from V and 4 bases from J; bases unmatched to any gene: 10. In nucleotides, the CDR3 is TGTGCCAGTAGTGCCGGAGGCGGGAGGGCGGCAGATACGCAGTATTTT. Translated, it gives CASSAGGGRAADTQYF.

The CDR3 sequence is CSLGGRGGNTEAFF. DNA of the CDR3: TGCAGCCTTGGGGGGCGGGGAGGAAACACTGAAGCTTTCTTT. The J gene is TRBJ1-1, the V gene TRBV29-1, with D possibly matching TRBD1 (6 bases). Trimming removed 8 bases from V and 2 bases from J, with 18 bases in between. CDR1 and CDR2 (germline): SQVTM, ANQGSEA. The CDR3 sequence is 14 residues long.

The genes are TRBV7-8 and TRBJ1-2; 7 nucleotides align to TRBD1. CDR3 size: 17 residues. Germline CDR1 reads SGHVS; CDR2 reads FQNEAQ. Losses at the gene ends were 1 base for V and 4 bases for J; bases not matched to a gene: 12. The CDR3 sequence: CASSLDGAGGVFYGYTF. The DNA for the CDR3 is TGTGCCAGCAGCTTAGATGGGGCAGGGGGTGTTTTCTATGGCTACACCTTC.

This chain uses TRBV27 with TRBJ1-1; possible D gene TRBD1, 6 bases. Per the germline V gene, CDR1 is MNHEY and CDR2 is SMNVEV (reference sequence). The CDR3 is 12 residues long. The V gene lost 6 bases and the J gene lost 5 bases, with 10 bases spanning the gap. The CDR3, as DNA: TGTGCCAGCAGGACAGGACCGACTGAAGCTTTCTTT. Translated, it gives CASRTGPTEAFF.

The chain links TRBV30 to TRBJ2-3, with TRBD2 identical over 10 bases. The CDR3 contains 14 residues. V trimming: 4 bases; J trimming: 3 bases; junction bases outside the gene matches: 4. The V gene's germline CDR1 is GTSNPN and CDR2 SVGIG (reference sequence). DNA of the CDR3: TGTGCCTGGACCCGGACTAGCGGTACAGATACGCAGTATTTT. Protein sequence: CAWTRTSGTDTQYF.

This clonotype was recorded many times. The chain recombines TRBV20-1 with TRBJ2-3, with 7 bases matching TRBD2. CDR3 length: 14 residues. The V and J ends lost 5 bases and 1 base, in that order; junction bases with no gene match: 6. Germline CDR1 is DFQATT and CDR2 is SNEGSKA (reference sequence). CDR3 amino acids: CSARSSGGTDTQYF. Here the CDR3 DNA reads TGCAGTGCTCGATCTAGCGGCGGCACAGATACGCAGTATTTT.

In this sample, this clonotype turned up a few times. The chain links TRBV9 to TRBJ2-3, with 7 bases lining up with TRBD2. There are 16 residues in the CDR3. Losses at the gene ends were 0 bases for V and 0 bases for J; bases not matched to a gene: 4. Germline V gene data show CDR1 as SGDLS and CDR2 as YYNGEE. The CDR3 loop reads CASSVDYGRSTDTQYF. In DNA form, the CDR3 reads TGTGCCAGCAGCGTAGATTACGGGAGGAGCACAGATACGCAGTATTTT.

This clonotype was counted only a few times. V usage is TRBV29-1 and J usage is TRBJ2-2; D is possibly TRBD1 (6 bases). CDR1 and CDR2 from the germline V gene are SQVTM and ANQGSEA. This CDR3 has 14 residues. Between the trimmed V and J ends, which lost 4 bases and 4 bases, there was a span of 13 bases. The CDR3: CSVVDRSRTGELFF. CDR3 nucleotides: TGCAGCGTTGTTGACAGGTCCCGCACCGGGGAGCTGTTTTTT.

This clonotype has only a few counts. This chain joins TRBV7-2 and TRBJ1-4; 8 bases fit TRBD1. The CDR3 extends over 15 amino acids. J was trimmed by 3 bases and V by 3 bases; bases with no gene match: 3. In germline, CDR1 is SGHTA, CDR2 FQGNSA. CDR3 sequence (DNA): TGTGCCAGCAGCTTGACAGGGGTGGCTAATGAAAAACTGTTTTTT. The encoded protein is CASSLTGVANEKLFF. Variable domain in full (rest from reference TRBV7-2 and TRBJ1-4): GAGVSQSPSNKVTEKGKDVELRCDPISGHTALYWYRQSLGQGLEFLIYFQGNSAPDKSGLPSDRFSAERTGGSVSTLTIQRTQQEDSAVYLCASSLTGVANEKLFFGSGTQLSVL.

This chain uses TRBV27 with TRBJ2-3; D unresolved. The germline gives CDR1 MNHEY, CDR2 SMNVEV (reference sequence). V gave up 7 bases and J gave up 6 bases, with 23 bases separating them. CDR3 length: 16 residues. The CDR3 spells CASKRLPSKRVDTQYF. The CDR3 nucleotides read TGTGCCAGCAAGAGGCTCCCAAGTAAAAGGGTCGATACGCAGTATTTT.

For the CDR3, the DNA is TGCAGTGCTAGAGACAGGGGGACTGAAGCTTTCTTT. It yields the protein CSARDRGTEAFF. The chain couples TRBV20-1 to TRBJ1-1; 7 bases fit TRBD1. The germline gives CDR1 DFQATT, CDR2 SNEGSKA (reference sequence). CDR3 length: 12 amino acids. With V trimmed by 0 bases and J by 5 bases, 0 bases remained unmatched.